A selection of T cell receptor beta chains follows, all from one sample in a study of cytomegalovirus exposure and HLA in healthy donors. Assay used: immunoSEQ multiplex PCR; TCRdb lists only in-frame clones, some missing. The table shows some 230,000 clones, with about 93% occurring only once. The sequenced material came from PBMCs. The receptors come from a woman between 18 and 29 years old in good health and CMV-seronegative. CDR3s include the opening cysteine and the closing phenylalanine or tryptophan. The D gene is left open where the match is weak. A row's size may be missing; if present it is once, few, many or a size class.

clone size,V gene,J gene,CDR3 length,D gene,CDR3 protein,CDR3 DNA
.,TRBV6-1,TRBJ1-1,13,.,CASSANGGAEAFF,TGTGCCAGCAGCGCTAATGGAGGGGCTGAAGCTTTCTTT
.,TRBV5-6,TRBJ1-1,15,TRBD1,CASRQTGGVQTEAFF,TGTGCCAGCAGACAGACAGGGGGCGTGCAGACTGAAGCTTTCTTT
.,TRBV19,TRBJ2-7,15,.,CASSNSGHPSYEQYF,TGTGCCAGTAGTAACTCGGGACACCCCAGCTACGAGCAGTACTTC
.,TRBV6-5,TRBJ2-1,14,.,CASTSPPGNNEQFF,TGTGCCAGCACCAGCCCCCCGGGGAACAATGAGCAGTTCTTC
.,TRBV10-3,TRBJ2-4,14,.,CAISTEGAKNIQYF,TGTGCCATCAGCACCGAGGGAGCCAAAAACATTCAGTACTTC
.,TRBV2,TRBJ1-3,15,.,CASSDPGGAGNTIYF,TGTGCCAGCAGTGATCCCGGAGGGGCTGGAAACACCATATATTTT
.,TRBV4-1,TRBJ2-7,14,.,CASSQVGGPHEQYF,TGCGCCAGCAGCCAAGTCGGGGGACCCCACGAGCAGTACTTC
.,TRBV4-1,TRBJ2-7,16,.,CASSQDSDRSSYEQYF,TGCGCCAGCAGCCAGGACTCGGACCGGAGCTCCTACGAGCAGTACTTC
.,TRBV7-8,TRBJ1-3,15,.,CASSLGPNSGNTIYF,TGTGCCAGCAGCTTGGGGCCAAACTCTGGAAACACCATATATTTT
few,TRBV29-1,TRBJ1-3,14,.,CSVLSGGSGNTIYF,TGCAGCGTATTGTCTGGCGGCTCTGGAAACACCATATATTTT
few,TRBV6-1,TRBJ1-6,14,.,CASWGGSGNSPLHF,TGTGCCAGTTGGGGCGGCTCTGGTAATTCACCCCTCCACTTT
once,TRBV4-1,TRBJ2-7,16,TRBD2,CASSQGLAVNSYEQYF,TGCGCCAGCAGCCAAGGGCTAGCGGTGAACTCCTACGAGCAGTACTTC
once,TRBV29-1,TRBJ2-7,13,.,CSGTGHSSYEQYF,TGCAGCGGCACGGGACACAGCTCCTACGAGCAGTACTTC
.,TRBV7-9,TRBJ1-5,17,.,CASSLARGFDSNQPQHF,TGTGCCAGCAGCTTAGCAAGAGGGTTCGATAGCAATCAGCCCCAGCATTTT
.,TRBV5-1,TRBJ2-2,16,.,CASSLVSGPNTGELFF,TGCGCCAGCAGCTTGGTCAGCGGTCCGAACACCGGGGAGCTGTTTTTT
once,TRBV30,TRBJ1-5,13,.,CAWNAGVNQPQHF,TGTGCCTGGAACGCAGGGGTGAATCAGCCCCAGCATTTT
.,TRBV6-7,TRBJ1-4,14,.,CASSYSSGREKLFF,TGTGCCAGCAGTTATTCGTCAGGGAGGGAAAAACTGTTTTTT
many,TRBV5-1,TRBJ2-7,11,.,CASRLEYEQYF,TGCGCCAGCAGACTAGAGTACGAGCAGTACTTC
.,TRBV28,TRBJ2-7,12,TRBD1,CASSGTAYEQYF,TGTGCCAGCAGCGGGACAGCCTACGAGCAGTACTTC
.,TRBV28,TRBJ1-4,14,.,CASSFGPSSEKLFF,TGTGCCAGCAGTTTCGGTCCGTCTTCCGAAAAACTGTTTTTT
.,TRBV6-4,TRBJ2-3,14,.,CASSVEAGTDTQYF,TGTGCCAGCAGTGTAGAAGCGGGCACAGATACGCAGTATTTT
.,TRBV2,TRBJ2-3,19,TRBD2,CASSSPRKIAGPSTDTQYF,TGTGCCAGCAGTTCCCCACGAAAAATAGCGGGACCAAGCACAGATACGCAGTATTTT
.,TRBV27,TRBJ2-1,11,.,CASHQNNEQFF,TGTGCCAGTCATCAAAACAATGAGCAGTTCTTC
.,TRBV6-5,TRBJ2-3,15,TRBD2,CASSPSGRASDTQYF,TGTGCCAGCAGTCCAAGCGGGAGGGCGTCAGATACGCAGTATTTT
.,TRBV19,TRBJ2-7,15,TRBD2,CASSISAGGVSEQYF,TGTGCCAGTAGTATCTCGGCGGGAGGGGTTTCCGAGCAGTACTTC
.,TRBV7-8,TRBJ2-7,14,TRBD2,CASSLAGLAAEQYF,TGTGCCAGCAGCTTAGCGGGACTAGCGGCCGAGCAGTACTTC
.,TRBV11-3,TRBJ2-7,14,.,CASSLAAGDGEQYF,TGTGCCAGCAGCTTAGCGGCAGGGGATGGCGAGCAGTACTTC
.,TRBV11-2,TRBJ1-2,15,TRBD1,CASSVPWGQGFGYTF,TGTGCCAGCAGCGTCCCTTGGGGACAGGGGTTTGGCTACACCTTC
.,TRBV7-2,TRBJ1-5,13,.,CASSDWSNQPQHF,TGTGCCAGCAGCGACTGGAGCAATCAGCCCCAGCATTTT
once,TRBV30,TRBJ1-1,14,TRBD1,CAWSDRPMNTEAFF,TGTGCCTGGTCGGACAGGCCTATGAACACTGAAGCTTTCTTT
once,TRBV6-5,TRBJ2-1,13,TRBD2,CASSWTSENEQFF,TGTGCCAGCAGTTGGACTAGCGAGAATGAGCAGTTCTTC
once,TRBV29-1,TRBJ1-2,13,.,CSVDLDRPNGYTF,TGCAGCGTTGACCTAGACAGGCCCAATGGCTACACCTTC
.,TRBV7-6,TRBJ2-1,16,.,CASSLVGGDYYNEQFF,TGTGCCAGCAGCTTAGTTGGCGGCGACTACTACAATGAGCAGTTCTTC
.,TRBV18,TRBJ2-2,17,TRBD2,CASSPSLAGGPTGELFF,TGTGCCAGCTCACCATCACTAGCGGGAGGGCCAACCGGGGAGCTGTTTTTT
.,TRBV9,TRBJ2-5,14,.,CASSVDMRQETQYF,TGTGCCAGCAGCGTAGACATGCGGCAAGAGACCCAGTACTTC
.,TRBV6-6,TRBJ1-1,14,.,CASSYSTRGSRAFF,TGTGCCAGCAGTTACTCAACACGGGGGTCGCGGGCTTTCTTT
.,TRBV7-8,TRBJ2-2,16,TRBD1,CASSSTTGDHTGELFF,TGTGCCAGCAGCTCAACGACAGGGGATCATACCGGGGAGCTGTTTTTT
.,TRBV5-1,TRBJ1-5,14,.,CASSSSPGNQPQHF,TGCGCCAGCAGCTCCTCCCCCGGCAATCAGCCCCAGCATTTT
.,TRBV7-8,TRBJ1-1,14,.,CASSNISPVAEAFF,TGTGCCAGCAGCAATATATCCCCGGTCGCTGAAGCTTTCTTT
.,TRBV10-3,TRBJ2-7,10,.,CAISDGEQYF,TGTGCCATCAGTGACGGCGAGCAGTACTTC